This T cell receptor (beta chain) appears in the sequencing data of a study of naive and memory T cell subsets. The CDR3 has 13 residues. The ends lost 5 bases at V and 0 bases at J; junction bases unmatched: 0. Looked up from germline, CDR1 is SGHTA and CDR2 is FQGNSA. A UMI-containing oligonucleotide was joined by 3' ligation to the TCR cDNA template. Adult healthy volunteers gave 2.5 ml peripheral blood for whole-blood RNA. Reverse transcription used DNase-treated unsorted total RNA, aiming for roughly 1 to 1,100 ng. This clonotype was detected ten times or more. The antigen is unknown. Four PCR rounds used nested alpha and beta constant region primers plus the SP2 primer. For blood and skin samples, reverse transcription used TCR alpha and beta constant primers. TCRdb processed the UMI-ligation and nested PCR reads anew with MiXCR; each CDR3 protein has one entry. Here the sample spans about 26,000 distinct CDR3 sequences, under 6.5% being singletons.

General observations from the study: Potentially, T cell activation and differentiation skew this RNA-based measurement.

The TCR sequence derives from an adult in good health. The rearrangement joins TRBV7-2 to TRBJ1-1; 7 bases are a match to TRBD1. Sequencing was performed on blood. The CDR3 loop is CASSRGLNTEAFF. The CDR3 nucleotides are TGTGCCAGCAGCAGGGGGCTGAACACTGAAGCTTTCTTT.